The following is a T cell receptor (beta chain) sequence with its context. The clone's antigen remains unknown. Within one base of it there is no much larger clone, and no base qualities were kept. From its cysteine to its phenylalanine, the CDR3 spans 15 amino acids. This entry keeps only the CDR3 DNA: 45 bases, framed from base 1. For this chain, trimming is 5 bases at the V end and 5 bases at the J end, and the number of junction bases without a gene match is 6. The data stem from a study of T cells in Graves' hyperthyroidism and ophthalmopathy (dated by TCRdb to about 2019). For the study in its entirety: Peripheral blood samples were taken at the time of initial diagnosis, prior to any treatment. Once sampling was done, hyperthyroidism patients were given methimazole at a starting dose of 30 mg daily, whereas ophthalmopathy patients were given high-dose intravenous methylprednisolone. The roughly 100 discovery patients were randomly split 7:3 into training and test sets. Thyroid tissue and blood T-cell repertoires from several Graves' hyperthyroidism patients were also compared in the study. Prospective prediction of ophthalmopathy was tested in an independent validation cohort of fewer than 20 hyperthyroidism patients and 17 patients who later progressed to ophthalmopathy. TCR Vbeta CDR3 sequencing of roughly 140 peripheral blood samples (around 45 ophthalmopathy, about 75 hyperthyroidism and approximately 17 progressor patients) is reported in the paper. To identify distinguishing TCR V-J signatures, a discovery cohort of about a hundred patients was used, comprising roughly 45 with Graves' ophthalmopathy and 55 to 65 with stable Graves' hyperthyroidism.

Ophthalmopathy patients had moderately to severely active disease, Clinical Activity Score of at least 3, NOSPECS grade of at least 4, and duration under 3 months. Exclusion was applied to patients with uncontrolled infections, other autoimmune diseases, pregnancy or lactation. Diagnoses were based on clinical symptoms, serum thyroxine and TRAb, thyroid ultrasound and orbital computed tomography. Ficoll-Paque density gradient centrifugation was used to isolate PBMCs from 9.5 to 10 ml of fresh peripheral blood. Trizol reagent was used to extract total RNA, and RNA quality was then checked on an Agilent 2100 Bioanalyzer. The paper's findings and limits, for the study overall: Most expanded thyroid clonotypes (frequency above 0.001) were also detected in blood, a finding suggesting that blood repertoires may reflect thyroid immune responses. No statistical method was used to set the sample size in advance, and investigators knew the group allocation. In cross-validation, a model built on a 13 V-J signature told ophthalmopathy apart from stable hyperthyroidism with approximately 90% sensitivity and about 81% specificity, and in testing the same model reached 80%/75%. During validation, the model predicted progression to ophthalmopathy a median of around 7 months ahead of onset, with roughly 65% sensitivity and 72% to 80% specificity.

TCR beta CDR3 regions were amplified from RNA transcripts. The TCR CDR3 was subjected to a first round of RT-PCR using the HTBI primer set and the Qiagen OneStep RT-PCR kit. A second multiplex PCR round built the libraries, followed by size selection and purification. Sequencing of the libraries was done on an Illumina HiSeq2000 using paired-end 100 bp reads. As for the original processing: SOAPnuke was used to process the raw data, removing reads that contained adapters or uncalled bases, had a mean Phred below 15, or lacked an exact match to the constant primer or identifier. COPE v1.2.5 was used to merge the high-quality paired reads, and each unique nucleotide sequence was defined as a clonotype. Clonotypes were aligned to IMGT TRBV, TRBD and TRBJ reference segments using MiTCR v1.1. Only V-J combinations with frequency above 0.0001, covering about 99% of repertoires, were analysed. The TCS score was defined as F50 (clonal expansion) divided by E x V (chaos), with BLOSUM62-based TCRdist calculated between CDR3 peptides within each V-J. Welch's t-statistics and random forest reduced roughly 540 V-J features to fewer than 15, which were used in a naive Bayes classifier (R e1071). In-frame beta chains were kept once TCRdb had trimmed the public reads at Q25 with fastp and called clones with MiXCR. Under each unique CDR3 protein, matching rows form one entry showing the most common genes and DNA. These V and J calls are TCRdb output, not the study's own analysis. The sample yields more than 500,000 distinct CDR3 sequences; 16% were counted once. The top ten clones comprise 29% of the sample.

The receptor's source is a woman aged 30 to 39 with Graves' ophthalmopathy. The sequencing input was blood. The chain links TRBV12-3 or TRBV12-4 with TRBJ2-1, and 10 bases in between align with TRBD2. CDR3 protein: CASSETSGVDNEQFF. The DNA is as follows: TGTGCCAGCAGTGAAACTAGCGGGGTAGACAATGAGCAGTTCTTC.